This T cell receptor beta chain derives from a study of post-analysis software for immune sequencing data. Study results and limitations: Co-batched samples clustered tightly together by F measure. TRBV5-6, TRBV5-1 and TRBV20-1 were among 4 or 5 TRBV segments more frequent in patients than controls.

The library was made from cDNA and included unique molecular identifiers. MiXCR, applied by TCRdb to the PCR reads, yields one record per CDR3 protein. In the table there are under 900,000 distinct CDR3 sequences, under 70% of which are singletons. CDR1 is LNHNV, CDR2 YYDKDF, per germline (reference sequence). The CDR3 sequence is 14 residues long. The ends were cut back, 0 bases at V and 3 bases at J, with 7 bases in the middle. With respect to this clonotype: What it binds is unknown.

Sequenced input: blood. This clonotype was obtained from a girl between 5 and 17 years old with multiple sclerosis. The chain carries TRBV15 and TRBJ2-3; D is ambiguous. CDR3 in DNA: TGTGCCACCAGCAGAGACCACGGGACAGATACGCAGTATTTT. Amino acids: CATSRDHGTDTQYF.